These T cell receptor beta chains were read from a single sample in a study of blood T cells in healthy people across ages. TCRdb itself ran the 5' RACE reads through MiXCR, one entry per CDR3 protein. The sample contains over 600,000 distinct CDR3 sequences, around 43% of which appear only once. The specimen sequenced was blood. The receptors stem from a man at least 80 years old in good health. Both conserved end residues are part of each CDR3. The order of the fields is V gene, clone size, D gene, J gene, CDR3 DNA, CDR3 protein. A D gene is named only where the DNA matches it firmly. The size of a clone is reported for some rows only, either as once, few or many, or as a class for expanded clones.

>TRBV2|many|TRBD1|TRBJ1-2
TGTGCCAGCAGCAAAGAATGGACAGGCCATGGCTACACCTTC
CASSKEWTGHGYTF
>TRBV20-1|many|NA|TRBJ2-3
TGCAGTGCTAGCGGTGACTTCCTCACAGATACGCAGTATTTT
CSASGDFLTDTQYF
>TRBV3-1|NA|TRBD2|TRBJ2-7
TGTGCCAGCAGCCCCTCGGTCGCGGGGGGGCTTGAGCAGTACTTC
CASSPSVAGGLEQYF
>TRBV9|NA|TRBD2|TRBJ2-3
TGTGCCAGCAGCGTAGACCTAGCGGGGGCCGCCGTTAGCACAGATACGCAGTATTTT
CASSVDLAGAAVSTDTQYF
>TRBV28|few|TRBD1|TRBJ2-5
TGTGCCAGCAGTCCCGGGACAGTCCCCACGACCCAGTACTTC
CASSPGTVPTTQYF
>TRBV7-2|many|TRBD1|TRBJ2-3
TGTGCCAGCAGCAGAACAGGGGCAAGGGATACGCAGTATTTT
CASSRTGARDTQYF
>TRBV3-1|NA|NA|TRBJ2-1
TGTGCCAGCAGCCAAGGGGTCCATAACAATGAGCAGTTCTTC
CASSQGVHNNEQFF
>TRBV4-1|once|TRBD2|TRBJ2-7
TGCGCCAGCAGCCAAGATCTTAGCGGGAGCATATACGAGCAGTACTTC
CASSQDLSGSIYEQYF
>TRBV7-9|NA|NA|TRBJ2-1
TGTGCCAGCAGCGGGTCGGAAGGCTCCTACAATGAGCAGTTCTTC
CASSGSEGSYNEQFF
>TRBV9|NA|NA|TRBJ2-7
TGTGCCAGCAGCGTGCTCCCAGGCACGTACGAGCAGTACTTC
CASSVLPGTYEQYF
>TRBV7-8|NA|NA|TRBJ1-2
TGTGCCAGCAGCGCCCAAGTAAGGGTACCTAACTATGGCTACACCTTC
CASSAQVRVPNYGYTF
>TRBV28|once|NA|TRBJ2-7
TGTGCCAGCAGCTCGGACGGCCTTCAGCCCTACGAGCAGTACTTC
CASSSDGLQPYEQYF
>TRBV28|NA|NA|TRBJ1-1
TGTGCCGCCGGGGCCTACCAAAGGATGAACACTGAAGCTTTCTTT
CAAGAYQRMNTEAFF
>TRBV4-2|many|TRBD1|TRBJ2-7
TGTGCCAGCAGCGGCCGGGACAGGGGGCTCGAGCAGTACTTC
CASSGRDRGLEQYF
>TRBV12-3/TRBV12-4|many|NA|TRBJ2-4
TGTGCCAGCATGGGATTAGCCAAAAACATTCAGTACTTC
CASMGLAKNIQYF
>TRBV11-2|many|TRBD2|TRBJ2-3
TGTGCCAGCAGGTCTGAGGCTAGCGGGTTCCCAGATACGCAGTATTTT
CASRSEASGFPDTQYF
>TRBV10-3|once|NA|TRBJ1-6
TGTGCCATCAGTCTTGACGGCAACTCACCCCTCCACTTT
CAISLDGNSPLHF
>TRBV10-3|many|TRBD1|TRBJ2-3
TGTGCCATCAGTGAGCCCGGACAGGGGGCCACAGATACGCAGTATTTT
CAISEPGQGATDTQYF
>TRBV20-1|NA|TRBD2|TRBJ2-1
TGCAGTGCGGTAGCGGGGGGGCCGGCTGAGCAGTTCTTC
CSAVAGGPAEQFF
>TRBV27|few|TRBD2|TRBJ2-5
TGTGCCAGCTTAGGGACTAGCGGGCCACAAGAGACCCAGTACTTC
CASLGTSGPQETQYF
>TRBV7-3|few|NA|TRBJ2-2
TGTGCCAGCAGCTTTGGCGGTACCCAGGGCAACACCGGGGAGCTGTTTTTT
CASSFGGTQGNTGELFF
>TRBV12-5|NA|NA|TRBJ2-5
TGTGCTAGTGGTTTGGAACTGGGAGAGACCCAGTACTTC
CASGLELGETQYF
>TRBV4-1|NA|TRBD1|TRBJ2-7
TGCGCCAGCAGCCGACAGGGTGTCTCCGAGCAGTACTTC
CASSRQGVSEQYF
>TRBV3-1|few|NA|TRBJ2-7
TGTGCCAGCAGCCAGCGAATGGGGCGCACCTACGAGCAGTACTTC
CASSQRMGRTYEQYF
>TRBV20-1|NA|NA|TRBJ2-5
TGCAGTGCTAGAGACGGGTACCAGGGGCAAGAGACCCAGTACTTC
CSARDGYQGQETQYF
>TRBV11-2|NA|NA|TRBJ2-3
TGTGCCAGCGGGATAGGTAGCAGGTCCACAGATACGCAGTATTTT
CASGIGSRSTDTQYF
>TRBV27|NA|NA|TRBJ1-4
TGTGCCAGCAGCTCTGACCGACTTAGTGCAACTAATGAAAAACTGTTTTTT
CASSSDRLSATNEKLFF
>TRBV5-1|NA|NA|TRBJ2-5
TGCGCCAGCAGCTTCCGGGACGGCCCAGAGACCCAGTACTTC
CASSFRDGPETQYF
>TRBV7-2|NA|NA|TRBJ1-4
TGTGCCAGCAGCTTTGATACCGGGGGCTGGGCTAATGAAAAACTGTTTTTT
CASSFDTGGWANEKLFF
>TRBV28|NA|TRBD1|TRBJ1-2
TGTGCCAGCAGCCCAGACAGGGAGATCTATGGCTACACCTTC
CASSPDREIYGYTF
>TRBV11-2|NA|TRBD1|TRBJ1-6
TGTGCCAGCAGCTTACCGGGACAGGGACGATCACCCCTCCACTTT
CASSLPGQGRSPLHF
>TRBV3-1|NA|NA|TRBJ2-4
TGTGCCAGCAGCCCTCAGGGGAGGGCAGGAAACATTCAGTACTTC
CASSPQGRAGNIQYF
>TRBV20-1|few|TRBD1|TRBJ2-5
TGCAGTGCTACCCGGGACAGGGGAACTCAAGAGACCCAGTACTTC
CSATRDRGTQETQYF
>TRBV20-1|NA|NA|TRBJ1-2
TGCAGTGCTCGTCTGGGTTATGGCTACACCTTC
CSARLGYGYTF
>TRBV5-1|NA|NA|TRBJ2-5
TGCGCCAGCAGCCAAACCGGGATACTAGCAGAGACCCAGTACTTC
CASSQTGILAETQYF
>TRBV7-2|few|NA|TRBJ2-7
TGTGCCAGCAGCTTAGGGGTCCGGCTTGAGCAGTACTTC
CASSLGVRLEQYF
>TRBV12-3/TRBV12-4|NA|NA|TRBJ2-1
TGTGCCAGCCTACCCCGCAGCGCCCCGGTTAATGAGCAGTTCTTC
CASLPRSAPVNEQFF
>TRBV29-1|once|TRBD2|TRBJ2-5
TGCAGCGTTCCCTCGGAGGCGGGAGGGGGCAATGAGCAGTACTTC
CSVPSEAGGGNEQYF
>TRBV20-1|few|NA|TRBJ2-3
TGCAGTGCTTCATCGACTAGCACAGATACGCAGTATTTT
CSASSTSTDTQYF
>TRBV4-1|NA|TRBD1|TRBJ1-1
TGCGCCAGCAGCTGGGGACAGGGGGCACGTGGCACTGAAGCTTTCTTT
CASSWGQGARGTEAFF
>TRBV12-5|NA|NA|TRBJ1-1
TGTGCTAGTGGTTCTATTGCCGCTCAAAGAAACACTGAAGCTTTCTTT
CASGSIAAQRNTEAFF
>TRBV6-5|NA|TRBD1|TRBJ2-2
TGTGCCAGCAGTTACTCGGACAGGGTGACCGGGGAGCTGTTTTTT
CASSYSDRVTGELFF
>TRBV7-3|NA|NA|TRBJ1-1
TGTGCCAGCAGCGTAGATAACGTCCGCACTGAAGCTTTCTTT
CASSVDNVRTEAFF
>TRBV12-3/TRBV12-4|many|TRBD2|TRBJ2-7
TGTGCCAGCAGCCCCTTTGGGACTAGTGGGCAGTACTTC
CASSPFGTSGQYF
>TRBV11-3|NA|TRBD2|TRBJ2-5
TGTGCCAGCAGCCTATCCGGGAGGGGCGGATCAGTTAAGCAGTACTTC
CASSLSGRGGSVKQYF
>TRBV5-1|NA|NA|TRBJ1-2
TGCGCCAGCACGAAGGATGCCAACTATGGCTACACCTTC
CASTKDANYGYTF
>TRBV10-3|NA|NA|TRBJ2-3
TGTGCCATCAGTGGAGGGCCGTCAGATACGCAGTATTTT
CAISGGPSDTQYF
>TRBV20-1|few|TRBD1|TRBJ1-6
TGCAGTGCTAGGACGGACAGGGGCAGTTCACCCCTCCACTTT
CSARTDRGSSPLHF
>TRBV5-1|many|TRBD2|TRBJ2-5
TGCGCCAGCAGCCACAACCCCCCAGCGGGGGGCCGGATACGAGAGACCCAGTACTTC
CASSHNPPAGGRIRETQYF